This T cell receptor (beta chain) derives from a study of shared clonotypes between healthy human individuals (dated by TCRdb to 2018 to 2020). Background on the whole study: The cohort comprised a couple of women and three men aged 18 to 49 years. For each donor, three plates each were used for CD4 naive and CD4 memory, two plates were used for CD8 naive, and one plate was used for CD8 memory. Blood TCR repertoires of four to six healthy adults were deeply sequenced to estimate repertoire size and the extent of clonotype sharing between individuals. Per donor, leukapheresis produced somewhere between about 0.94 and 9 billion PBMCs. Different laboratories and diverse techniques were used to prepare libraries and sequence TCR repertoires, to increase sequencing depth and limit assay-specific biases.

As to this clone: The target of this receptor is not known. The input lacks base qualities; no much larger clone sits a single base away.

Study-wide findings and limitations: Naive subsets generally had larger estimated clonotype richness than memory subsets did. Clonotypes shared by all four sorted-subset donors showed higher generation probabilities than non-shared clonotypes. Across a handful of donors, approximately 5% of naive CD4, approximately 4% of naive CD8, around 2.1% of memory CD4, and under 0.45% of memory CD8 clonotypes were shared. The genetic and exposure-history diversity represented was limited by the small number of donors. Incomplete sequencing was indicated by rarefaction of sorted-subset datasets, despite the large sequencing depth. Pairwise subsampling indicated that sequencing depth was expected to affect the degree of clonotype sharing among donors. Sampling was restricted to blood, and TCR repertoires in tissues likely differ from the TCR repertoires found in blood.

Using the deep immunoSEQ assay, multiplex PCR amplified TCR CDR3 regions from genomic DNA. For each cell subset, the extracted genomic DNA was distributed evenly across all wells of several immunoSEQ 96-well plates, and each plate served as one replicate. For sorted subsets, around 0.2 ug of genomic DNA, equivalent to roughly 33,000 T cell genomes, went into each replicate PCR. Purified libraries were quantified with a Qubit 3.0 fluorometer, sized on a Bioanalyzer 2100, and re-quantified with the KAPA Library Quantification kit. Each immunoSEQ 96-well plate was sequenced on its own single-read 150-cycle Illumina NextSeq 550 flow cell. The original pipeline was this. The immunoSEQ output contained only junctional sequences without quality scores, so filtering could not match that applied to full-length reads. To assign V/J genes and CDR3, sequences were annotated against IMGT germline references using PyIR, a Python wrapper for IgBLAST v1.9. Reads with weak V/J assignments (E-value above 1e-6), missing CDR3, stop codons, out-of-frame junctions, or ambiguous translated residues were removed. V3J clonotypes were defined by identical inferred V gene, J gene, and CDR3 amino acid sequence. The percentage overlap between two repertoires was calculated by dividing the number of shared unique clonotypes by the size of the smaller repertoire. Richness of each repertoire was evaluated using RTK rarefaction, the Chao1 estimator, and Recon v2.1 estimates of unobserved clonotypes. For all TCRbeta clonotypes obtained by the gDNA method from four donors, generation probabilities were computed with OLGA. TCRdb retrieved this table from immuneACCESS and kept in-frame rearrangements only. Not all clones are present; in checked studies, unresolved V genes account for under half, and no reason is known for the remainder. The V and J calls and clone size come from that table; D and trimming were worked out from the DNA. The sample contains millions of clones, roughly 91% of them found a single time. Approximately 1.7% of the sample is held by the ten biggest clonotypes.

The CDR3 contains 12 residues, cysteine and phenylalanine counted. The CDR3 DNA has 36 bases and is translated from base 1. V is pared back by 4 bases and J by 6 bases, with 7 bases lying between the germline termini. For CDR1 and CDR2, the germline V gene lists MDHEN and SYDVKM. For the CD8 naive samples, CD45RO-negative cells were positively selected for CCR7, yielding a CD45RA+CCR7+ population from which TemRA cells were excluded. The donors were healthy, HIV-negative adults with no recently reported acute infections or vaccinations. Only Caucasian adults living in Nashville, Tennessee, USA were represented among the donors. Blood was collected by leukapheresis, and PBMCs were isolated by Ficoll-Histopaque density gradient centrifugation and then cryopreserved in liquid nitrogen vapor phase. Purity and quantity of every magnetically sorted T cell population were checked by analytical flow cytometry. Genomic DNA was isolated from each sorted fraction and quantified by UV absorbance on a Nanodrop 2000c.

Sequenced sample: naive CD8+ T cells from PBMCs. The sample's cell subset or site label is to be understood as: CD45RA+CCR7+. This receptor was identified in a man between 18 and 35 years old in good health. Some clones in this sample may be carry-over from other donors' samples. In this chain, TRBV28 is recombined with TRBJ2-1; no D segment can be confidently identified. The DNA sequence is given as TGTGCCAGCAGTTACGAGCTCAATGAGCAGTTCTTC. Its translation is CASSYELNEQFF.